The rows below give T cell receptor beta chains drawn from one sample of a study of neurological immune-mediated disorders. TCRdb recomputed calls from the 5' RACE reads with MiXCR, one row per CDR3 protein. The profile shows roughly 90,000 distinct CDR3 sequences, 3.5% of them singletons. The source material was PBMCs. The receptors were sampled from a woman between 45 and 65 years old with multiple sclerosis. Each CDR3 is given with its conserved first and last residue. Fields, in order: CDR3 protein, CDR3 DNA, V gene, J gene, D gene, clone size. D genes are given only for firm matches. The size entry is marked missing in some rows and otherwise reads once, few, many or a size class.

CASSDGGRGAYNEQFF,TGTGCCAGCAGCGACGGAGGGCGGGGCGCCTACAATGAGCAGTTCTTC,TRBV9,TRBJ2-1,.,many
CASSPRQGPNSNQPQHF,TGTGCCAGCTCACCGAGACAGGGGCCCAATAGCAATCAGCCCCAGCATTTT,TRBV18,TRBJ1-5,TRBD1,few
CASSYSVSRYNSPLHF,TGTGCCAGCAGTTACTCAGTGTCACGATATAATTCACCCCTCCACTTT,TRBV6-5,TRBJ1-6,.,many
CASFKDGYTF,TGTGCCAGCTTTAAGGATGGCTACACCTTC,TRBV27,TRBJ1-2,.,many
CASSATGTTEAFF,TGTGCCAGCAGCGCAACCGGGACAACCGAAGCTTTCTTT,TRBV5-5,TRBJ1-1,.,many
CASSYEGGAATDTQYF,TGTGCCAGCAGTTACGAAGGGGGGGCGGCCACAGATACGCAGTATTTT,TRBV6-5,TRBJ2-3,.,many
CASSLATGRALLRGYGYTF,TGTGCCAGCAGCTTAGCGACAGGGAGAGCCCTACTAAGAGGCTATGGCTACACCTTC,TRBV7-6,TRBJ1-2,TRBD1,many
CASSLHTAETQYF,TGTGCCAGCTCACTCCACACGGCGGAGACCCAGTACTTC,TRBV18,TRBJ2-5,.,many
CASSFTGGASAAEAFF,TGTGCCAGCAGTTTTACAGGGGGCGCCTCGGCGGCTGAAGCTTTCTTT,TRBV6-5,TRBJ1-1,TRBD1,many
CAISDPRDTQYF,TGTGCCATCAGTGATCCTCGAGATACGCAGTATTTT,TRBV10-3,TRBJ2-3,.,many
CSARAPGPSSYNEQFF,TGCAGTGCTAGAGCCCCGGGACCCTCTTCTTACAATGAGCAGTTCTTC,TRBV20-1,TRBJ2-1,.,many
CASSLYREYGELFF,TGTGCCAGCAGCCTGTACAGGGAATACGGGGAGCTGTTTTTT,TRBV7-8,TRBJ2-2,.,many
CASSSGGFGQPQHF,TGTGCCAGCAGCTCAGGGGGGTTTGGTCAGCCCCAGCATTTT,TRBV7-9,TRBJ1-5,TRBD1,medium-sized
CSGGQTNTEAFF,TGCAGTGGGGGACAGACGAACACTGAAGCTTTCTTT,TRBV20-1,TRBJ1-1,TRBD1,many
CASSSRQGGWYF,TGTGCCAGCAGCTCCCGACAGGGTGGGTGGTACTTC,TRBV7-2,TRBJ2-7,TRBD1,many
CASSVDANTGELFF,TGTGCCAGCAGCGTAGACGCGAACACCGGGGAGCTGTTTTTT,TRBV9,TRBJ2-2,.,many
CASSYSSGGYNEQFF,TGTGCCAGCAGTTACTCATCCGGGGGCTACAATGAGCAGTTCTTC,TRBV6-5,TRBJ2-1,.,many
CASSLGTSGGASTDTQYF,TGTGCCAGCAGCTTAGGGACTAGCGGGGGGGCTAGCACAGATACGCAGTATTTT,TRBV7-2,TRBJ2-3,TRBD2,many
CASDPVDRPYSNQPQHF,TGTGCCAGCGACCCCGTAGACAGGCCATATAGCAATCAGCCCCAGCATTTT,TRBV6-2/TRBV6-3,TRBJ1-5,.,many
CSVARGGGYTF,TGCAGCGTTGCCAGGGGGGGTGGCTACACCTTC,TRBV29-1,TRBJ1-2,TRBD1,many
CAISESMVDLEEQYF,TGTGCCATCAGTGAGTCGATGGTAGATTTGGAGGAGCAGTACTTC,TRBV10-3,TRBJ2-7,.,many
CASSYTRGNTEAFF,TGTGCCAGCAGTTACACCAGGGGGAACACTGAAGCTTTCTTT,TRBV6-6,TRBJ1-1,.,few
CASSLAKNEQFF,TGTGCCAGCAGCTTAGCCAAGAATGAGCAGTTCTTC,TRBV7-9,TRBJ2-1,.,many
CSASWLAGARQETQYF,TGCAGTGCTAGTTGGCTAGCGGGGGCCCGTCAAGAGACCCAGTACTTC,TRBV20-1,TRBJ2-5,TRBD2,many
CNSSRGSSEAFF,TGTAACAGCAGTAGGGGGTCGTCTGAAGCTTTCTTT,TRBV7-2,TRBJ1-1,.,.
CASSWTGAVNYGYTF,TGTGCCAGCAGCTGGACAGGGGCCGTTAACTATGGCTACACCTTC,TRBV5-6,TRBJ1-2,TRBD1,many
CASSDGTSSYEQYF,TGTGCCAGCAGCGACGGAACGAGCTCCTACGAGCAGTACTTC,TRBV7-9,TRBJ2-7,.,many
CASSLAGNEQFF,TGTGCCAGCAGTTTGGCGGGGAATGAGCAGTTCTTC,TRBV12-3/TRBV12-4,TRBJ2-1,.,many
CASSVRGGPDTGELFF,TGTGCCAGCAGCGTGCGGGGGGGCCCGGACACCGGGGAGCTGTTTTTT,TRBV9,TRBJ2-2,TRBD2,.
CASSLSVGGLNTEAFF,TGTGCCAGCAGCTTATCCGTAGGAGGATTGAACACTGAAGCTTTCTTT,TRBV7-2,TRBJ1-1,.,many
CASSLVMRGQFF,TGTGCCAGCAGCTTAGTTATGAGGGGGCAGTTCTTC,TRBV7-2,TRBJ2-1,.,many